The T cell receptor beta chain described here comes from a study of blood T cell repertoires in COVID-19. Original analysis: Counts of nucleated cells, estimated from reference gene primer amplification, were obtained. TCRdb's copy holds only in-frame clones and misses some; the assay was immunoSEQ multiplex PCR. Clone size and V and J calls were adopted from that table, with D and trimming inferred from the DNA. The sample lists approximately 210,000 clones, roughly 86% occurring once. The source of this sequence is a woman in her thirties or forties with acute or convalescent COVID-19. The sequenced material came from peripheral blood.

CDR3 DNA sequence: TGTGCCAGCAGTCCCGGGACAGGCCCCTTTTACGAGCAGTACTTC. Translation: CASSPGTGPFYEQYF. The rearrangement links TRBV27 to TRBJ2-7; 8 bases align to TRBD1. Trimming cost V 5 bases and J 4 bases; bases outside gene matches: 10. The CDR3 contains 15 residues. Germline CDR1 MNHEY, CDR2 SMNVEV (reference sequence).